This TCR beta chain was recovered during a study of cytomegalovirus exposure and HLA in healthy donors (dated by TCRdb to 2016 to 2017). For context, the study as a whole: In an earlier analysis of about 560 of the donors, under 300 Gb of sequence data and 120 million or so unique TCR beta sequences from roughly 190 million T cells were reported. Along with the roughly 610-subject first cohort, a separate validation cohort of around 120 different subjects was used. A later genetic analysis took genome-wide SNP genotypes for about three fifths of the 666 donors and used that subset as a discovery cohort. The study aimed to test whether signatures of past pathogen exposure could be identified by cataloging public T cell receptors. A few DR-DQ haplotypes were treated as single units for association and clustering because of strong linkage in the cohort. All discovery cohort repertoires had been generated using a single sequencing platform. In a later analysis, previously published TCR beta repertoires from roughly 710 donors were re-analyzed and high-resolution HLA genotyping was added so that TCR occurrence patterns could be studied. Donor age, sex, ethnicity and CMV serostatus were compiled together with the repertoire data. An earlier analysis of around 640 of the donors used high-throughput TCR beta sequencing to judge whether each TCR beta V gene segment behaved as functional or pseudogenic. HLA typing included class I and class II loci at four-digit resolution. The later analysis used no new phenotypic data to find candidate immune exposures, relying instead on TCR beta sequences and their occurrence across donors. Across about 370 genotyped donors of the cohort, an average of about 240,000 unique TCR beta nucleotide sequences per donor were sequenced, and approximately 17% of those sequences were non-productive. Approximately 310 gigabases of sequencing data and approximately 91 million unique TCR sequences made up an early release that covered roughly 670 HLA-typed donors. Using immunosequencing, the study profiled T cell repertoires from fewer than 850 subjects and related those repertoires to cytomegalovirus serostatus. Typing coverage varied by locus: about 629-630 donors for A, B, C, DRB1 and DQB1; 500 to 550 for DQA1; over 600 for DPA1; roughly 470 for DPB1. The genetic ancestry cluster associated with self-reported Caucasian donors included over 65% of the approximately 400 genotyped donors. To predict cytomegalovirus infection status, the study combined high-throughput TCR immunosequencing, statistical association of individual TCRs with disease status, and machine learning.

There are 15 amino acids in the CDR3, from cysteine to phenylalanine inclusive. Only the CDR3 region is kept as DNA, spanning 45 bases read in frame from base 1. According to the germline V gene (reference sequence), CDR1 reads SEHNR and CDR2 reads FQNEAQ. The library was produced with the immunoSEQ multiplex PCR assay. For the multiplex PCR, a mixture combining 60 forward primers for TCR Vbeta segments and 13 reverse primers for TCR Jbeta segments was used. Amplification of the CDR3 region of rearranged TCR beta genes was performed with a multiplex PCR assay on genomic DNA. Amplified TCR beta libraries were sequenced as 87-base-pair reads on the Illumina HiSeq System. In the original analysis: A later analysis tallied some 79 million unique TCR beta chains across the 666 repertoires, and some 12 million of those chains were shared by two or more donors. Raw reads were error-corrected and collapsed into unique sequences with a nearest-neighbor algorithm that merged closely related sequences to remove PCR and sequencing errors. V, D and J gene segments were assigned by aligning CDR3 sequences to IMGT reference sequences. Each retained sequence needed at least a six-nucleotide match to both a V gene segment and a J gene segment. A rearrangement counted as productive if the CDR3 had no stop codons and remained in frame with V and J, and every other rearrangement counted as non-productive. CDR3 was defined by IMGT convention, running from the second conserved V-encoded cysteine to the conserved J-encoded phenylalanine. The earlier analysis of some 540 of the donors excluded any sequence lacking an unambiguous match to a single V gene segment. In an earlier analysis of 587 of the donors, V segments were called functional above 56.7% productive rearrangements and were called segregating when the between-donor standard deviation exceeded 5%. A statistical classification framework was developed to diagnose cytomegalovirus status using the catalog of TCR beta chain sequences. A later analysis assigned V and J genes by comparing TCR nucleotide sequences with IMGT/GENE-DB human TR gene sequences. A later analysis assigned CDR3 sequences and most-parsimonious VDJ recombination scenarios with the TCRdist pipeline. In a later analysis, each TCR beta chain was defined by its CDR3 amino acid sequence together with its V-gene family, and reads lacking a unique V-gene family were excluded. As a way to deal with suspected cross-contamination and a sequencing artifact, a later analysis dropped hundreds of nucleotide sequences that were highly shared and had low generation probability. In a later analysis, a clonal expansion index for each public chain was calculated from normalized within-repertoire ranks of inferred template counts. In a later analysis, generation probabilities were computed using a VDJ recombination model fitted to out-of-frame rearrangements, and the results were checked against IGoR. A later analysis scored TCR-TCR, TCR-HLA and TCR-CMV co-occurrence with hypergeometric tests, applying a repertoire-size bias correction to TCR pairs. In a later analysis, false discovery rates were estimated by permuting HLA or CMV assignments 20 times. In a later analysis, co-occurring TCRs were grouped using DBSCAN, with TCRdist sequence similarity added in when clustering inside HLA-allele-positive subsets. For co-occurrence clustering, repertoires with fewer than 30,000 or more than 120,000 public chains were excluded, along with five or six repertoires with anomalous nucleotide sharing. TCRdb carries this immuneACCESS record with in-frame sequences only. Its versions omit some clonotypes, under half of them owing to an unresolved V gene in the studies checked, with the rest unexplained. V and J calls and clone size are as listed in that table; D and trimming were resolved from the DNA. This sample is represented by approximately 100,000 clones; under 80% of them were singletons. Around 7.7% of the sample is taken by the ten largest.

The cohort consisted of some 730 healthy bone marrow donors. At the time of sampling, every cohort member was nominally healthy, though immune exposures that went unrecorded were likely present. The donor tested CMV seropositive and was one of the 289 seropositive cohort members. A peripheral blood sample was collected from each donor, and TCR beta sequencing was performed on peripheral blood mononuclear cells. The Qiagen DNeasy Blood Extraction Kit was used to extract genomic DNA from the blood cell samples. Broad study findings and their caveats: In an earlier analysis of 500 to 650 of the donors, most TCR beta V segments appeared in productive rearrangements about 87% or about 30% of the time, broadly matching IMGT annotations. Roughly uniform sequencing depth across donors was assumed in presence/absence analyses, although this assumption may not hold. While some public TCRs were present in many individuals, most TCR sequences turned up only very rarely across donors. It was suggested by the authors that the approach could potentially be generalized to other disease states and immunological phenotypes. Compared with the 666-donor mean, donors in an Asian-associated ancestry cluster had fewer N-insertions in productive TCRs, according to a later genetic analysis. Some IMGT-functional V segments, including TRBV6-2 and TRBV6-3, could not be told apart with the 87-base-pair reads, so those segments were excluded. When HLA alleles, especially DR and DQ, strongly co-occurred, attributing TCR associations to individual alleles was difficult. A few of the identified cytomegalovirus-associated TCR beta chains were confirmed in vitro to be specific for cytomegalovirus antigens. Several of the top co-occurrence clusters appeared to be linked to parvovirus B19, influenza, CMV and Epstein-Barr virus, according to a later analysis. V-gene and J-gene trimming of TCR beta chains was associated with a missense DCLRE1C variant in a later genetic analysis, and the association was replicated in an independent cohort. According to a later analysis, most CMV-associated TCR beta chains appeared to be HLA-restricted, and the HLA associations seemed to be driven largely by CMV exposure. Only TCR beta chains were sequenced in this cohort, and the absence of alpha or paired-chain data limited detectable features. The study gave a list of some 150 TCR beta chains associated with cytomegalovirus. Linkage disequilibrium might explain the correlated functional status among segregating V segments, but an unknown experimental factor could not be ruled out. In a later analysis, the rate of TCR association differed among HLA loci, with DRB1 alleles having the most associated TCRs and HLA-C alleles having the fewest. CMV serostatus was the only immune exposure information available for the cohort. A group of highly shared sequence variants was considered likely to be a technical artifact of the sequencing pipeline. In both the original and validation cohorts, the classifier was reported to diagnose cytomegalovirus status with high specificity and sensitivity. Because counts were too low, seventeen rarely observed V segments, including chromosome 9 orphons, were left out of the earlier analysis of approximately 580 of the donors. At a false discovery rate of 0.05, a later analysis linked 15,000 to 20,000 TCR beta sequences to specific HLA alleles. In a later analysis, HLA-associated TCR beta chains showed more clonal expansion and lower generation probabilities than non-associated chains that were equally common. Because HLA typing was unavailable for some donors at each locus, only the typed subset was used in association tests. A further reported finding was that TCR beta sequences accurately predicted the HLA-A and HLA-B alleles for most subjects in the first cohort.

A remark on this clone: No cognate antigen has been identified for it. The junction shows a germline mismatch at one end, possibly a read error.

The specimen was PBMCs. The sequence came from a woman aged 45-65 years in good health and CMV-seropositive. This sequence uses TRBV7-9 and TRBJ1-3, and TRBD1 matches 7 of the central bases. The nucleotide sequence is given as TGTTCCAGCAGCCCCCAGGGGGGCTCTGGAAACACCATATATTTT. Its protein reads: CSSSPQGGSGNTIYF. Reference TRBV7-9 and TRBJ1-3 genes cover what lies past the CDR3, so the full variable domain is DTGVSQNPRHKITKRGQNVTFRCDPISEHNRLYWYRQTLGQGPEFLTYFQNEAQLEKSRLLSDRFSAERPKGSFSTLEIQRTEQGDSAMYLCSSSPQGGSGNTIYFGEGSWLTVV.